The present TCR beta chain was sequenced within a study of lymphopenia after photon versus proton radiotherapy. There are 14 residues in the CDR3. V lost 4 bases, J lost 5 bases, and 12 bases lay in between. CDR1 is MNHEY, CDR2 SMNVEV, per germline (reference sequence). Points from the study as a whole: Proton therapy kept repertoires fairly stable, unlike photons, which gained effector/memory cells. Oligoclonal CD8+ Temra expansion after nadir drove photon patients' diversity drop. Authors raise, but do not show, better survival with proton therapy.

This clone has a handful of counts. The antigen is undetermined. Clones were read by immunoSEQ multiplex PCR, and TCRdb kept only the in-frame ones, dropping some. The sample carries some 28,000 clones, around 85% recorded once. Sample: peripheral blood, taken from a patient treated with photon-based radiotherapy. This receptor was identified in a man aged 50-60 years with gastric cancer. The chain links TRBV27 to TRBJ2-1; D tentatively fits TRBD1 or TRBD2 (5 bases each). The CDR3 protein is CASSSAGADNEQFF. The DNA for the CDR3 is TGTGCCAGCAGTTCGGCCGGGGCCGACAATGAGCAGTTCTTC.